One sample yielded the 8 T cell receptor beta chains listed below, sequenced in a study of blood T cell repertoires in COVID-19. The table came from immunoSEQ multiplex PCR; TCRdb's copy has only in-frame clones and leaves some out. The sample has 25,000 to 30,000 clones, roughly 85% seen once. What was sequenced was peripheral blood. All receptors come from a human donor in a cohort sampled during active COVID-19.

This chain connects TRBV11-3 to TRBJ2-7, with 8 bases aligning to TRBD1. Germline V lookup: CDR1 SGHNT, CDR2 YENEEA. The CDR3 totals 13 residues. Trimming cost V 8 bases and J 5 bases; bases outside gene matches: 8. The CDR3 reads CASAKDREHEQYF. The CDR3, as DNA: TGTGCCAGCGCCAAGGACAGGGAACACGAGCAGTACTTC.

This chain connects TRBV5-1 to TRBJ2-3, with 11 bases lining up with TRBD2. After removal of 2 bases from V and 4 bases from J, the junction contained 3 bases not matched to a gene. This CDR3 is 15 amino acids long. CDR1 and CDR2 from the germline V gene are SGHRS and YFSETQ. CDR3 coding DNA: TGCGCCAGCAGCTTACTAGCGGGAGTCCCAGATACGCAGTATTTT. Translation gives CASSLLAGVPDTQYF.

The rearrangement uses TRBV5-1 and TRBJ2-5; 9 bases are shared with TRBD2. The germline gives CDR1 SGHRS, CDR2 YFSETQ. V shed 2 bases, J shed 4 bases, and the junction held 12 bases outside the gene matches. This CDR3 spans 17 amino acids. The CDR3 spells CASSLAGGIAGVETQYF. Written as DNA, the CDR3 is TGCGCCAGCAGCTTAGCGGGGGGAATCGCCGGGGTAGAGACCCAGTACTTC.

The chain has TRBV3-1 (or the pseudogene TRBV3-2) and TRBJ1-3; D perhaps matches TRBD1 (5 bases). Germline CDR1 is LGHDT and CDR2 is YNNKEL (reference sequence). Trimming left V 4 bases short and J 4 bases short, with 11 bases between. This CDR3 is 14 amino acids long. The DNA of the CDR3 is TGTGCCAGCAGCCCTGGGGGACTCGGAAACACCATATATTTT. Its protein product is CASSPGGLGNTIYF.

The chain recombines TRBV2 with TRBJ1-1; possible D gene TRBD1, 6 bases. Looked up from germline, CDR1 is SNHLY and CDR2 is FYNNEI. The V and J ends lost 8 bases and 1 base respectively, with 8 bases between them. This CDR3 is 12 amino acids long. The CDR3: CASGDTNTEAFF. CDR3 sequence (DNA): TGTGCCAGCGGGGACACGAACACTGAAGCTTTCTTT.

The gene calls are TRBV18 and TRBJ2-3; 9 positions agree with TRBD2. The germline V gene encodes CDR1 KGHSH and CDR2 LQKENI. V gave up 0 bases and J gave up 4 bases; unmatched junction bases: 2. This CDR3 comprises 15 residues. The CDR3 coding sequence is TGTGCCAGCTCACCACCAAGGACTAGCGCAGATACGCAGTATTTT. Protein: CASSPPRTSADTQYF.

V and J are TRBV6-5 and TRBJ1-6; 8 bases line up with TRBD1. Germline CDR1 reads MNHEY; CDR2 reads SVGAGI. With V trimmed by 5 bases and J by 9 bases, 6 bases remained unmatched. The CDR3 has 14 amino acids. The CDR3 region is CASSKTGEGSPLHF. CDR3 nucleotide sequence: TGTGCCAGCAGTAAGACAGGGGAGGGTTCACCCCTCCACTTT.

This clone came up a few times. The genes are TRBV4-2 and TRBJ2-7, with 8 bases identical to TRBD2. Germline V gives CDR1 LGHNA, CDR2 YNFKEQ. CDR3 length: 14 amino acids. Trimming cost V 2 bases and J 7 bases; bases outside gene matches: 7. The CDR3 spells CASSQRNREGEQYF. In nucleotides, the CDR3 is TGTGCCAGCAGCCAACGGAACCGGGAGGGTGAGCAGTACTTC.